The 19 T cell receptor beta chains below were found in one sample sequenced in a study of vaccination effects on CD4 cells after COVID-19. Upon completion of around ten days in culture, CD4+ T cells were isolated. Here immunoSEQ multiplex PCR was the method, and the copy in TCRdb shows in-frame clones only, minus some. The sample has about 48,000 clones; around 67% are singletons. No antigen has been assigned to these receptors. The sample was CD4+ T cells from PBMCs cultured without peptide, taken before COVID-19 vaccination. These receptors were collected from a human donor who received a COVID-19 vaccine.

The V and J genes are TRBV7-8 and TRBJ1-5; D remains unclear. Germline V gene lookup returns CDR1 SGHVS and CDR2 FQNEAQ. Trimming cost V 2 bases and J 5 bases, with 7 bases left between them. There are 13 residues in the CDR3. CDR3 sequence (DNA): TGTGCCAGCAGCTTAAACACTTATCAGCCCCAGCATTTT. Translating it yields CASSLNTYQPQHF.

The chain joins TRBV6-2 or TRBV6-3 to TRBJ2-1; D is ambiguous. Looked up from germline, CDR1 is MNHEY and CDR2 is SVGEGT. The V and J ends lost 1 base and 1 base respectively, with 17 bases between them. This CDR3 comprises 18 residues. CDR3 residues: CASSYLASLAMSYNEQFF. The CDR3 DNA sequence: TGTGCCAGCAGTTACTTGGCCAGTTTGGCGATGTCCTACAATGAGCAGTTCTTC.

CDR3 region: CASSTRLVYEQYF. As DNA, the CDR3 is TGTGCCAGCAGCACCCGACTCGTATACGAGCAGTACTTC. This rearrangement joins TRBV5-8 to TRBJ2-7; no firm D call. CDR1 and CDR2 from the germline V gene are SGHTS and YDEGEE. V was pared by 4 bases and J by 4 bases, with 12 bases between. This CDR3 contains 13 residues.

The J gene is TRBJ1-4, the V gene TRBV28; possibly TRBD1 for D (5 bases). Per germline, CDR1 MDHEN and CDR2 SYDVKM. Trimming took off 7 bases at V and 0 bases at J, with 12 bases between the two ends. The CDR3 extends over 15 amino acids. The CDR3 spells CASNPRGSTNEKLFF. CDR3 nucleotide sequence: TGTGCCAGCAACCCCCGGGGCTCAACTAATGAAAAACTGTTTTTT. Together with reference TRBV28 and TRBJ1-4, the CDR3 gives the full variable domain: DVKVTQSSRYLVKRTGEKVFLECVQDMDHENMFWYRQDPGLGLRLIYFSYDVKMKEKGDIPEGYSVSREKKERFSLILESASTNQTSMYLCASNPRGSTNEKLFFGSGTQLSVL.

The chain has TRBV18 and TRBJ2-7; D is perhaps TRBD1 or TRBD2 (6 bases each). The CDR3 is 14 residues long. Trimming took off 3 bases at V and 2 bases at J, with 11 bases between the two ends. Germline CDR1 KGHSH, CDR2 LQKENI. DNA for the CDR3: TGTGCCAGCTCACCGCGGGACACCGCCTACGAGCAGTACTTC. Protein: CASSPRDTAYEQYF.

This clone was counted only a few times. The chain links TRBV9 to TRBJ2-3, with 8 bases matching TRBD2. Germline CDR1 SGDLS, CDR2 YYNGEE. V dropped 2 bases and J dropped 0; count of bases not matched to a gene: 5. This CDR3 has 16 amino acids. CDR3 amino acids: CASSVTSGLSTDTQYF. CDR3 nucleotide sequence: TGTGCCAGCAGCGTTACTAGCGGCCTTAGCACAGATACGCAGTATTTT. The variable domain in full, with the rest retrieved from reference TRBV9 and TRBJ2-3, is DSGVTQTPKHLITATGQRVTLRCSPRSGDLSVYWYQQSLDQGLQFLIQYYNGEERAKGNILERFSAQQFPDLHSELNLSSLELGDSALYFCASSVTSGLSTDTQYFGPGTRLTVL.

In its sample, this clone was seen a few times. The genes are TRBV19 and TRBJ1-1; D not certain. The germline V and J ends were trimmed by 8 bases and 6 bases, with 16 bases remaining between them. Germline V gives CDR1 LNHDA, CDR2 SQIVND (reference sequence). The CDR3 runs to 13 residues. For the CDR3, the DNA is TGTGCCAGTTCCGTCGGGTTTAATCCTGAAGCTTTCTTT. This sequence encodes CASSVGFNPEAFF.

This chain links TRBV7-8 with TRBJ1-5; D call uncertain. CDR3 size: 15 residues. The V gene lost 2 bases and the J gene lost 4 bases, with 12 bases spanning the gap. Germline lookup yields CDR1 SGHVS and CDR2 FQNEAQ. The CDR3 region has the DNA TGTGCCAGCAGCTTATCGGCACGGAATAATCAGCCCCAGCATTTT. Amino acids: CASSLSARNNQPQHF.

There are a few counts of this clone. This chain connects TRBV6-5 to TRBJ1-2; perhaps TRBD1 as D (5 bases). Trimming took off 8 bases at V and 6 bases at J, with 16 bases between the two ends. Germline assignment: CDR1 MNHEY and CDR2 SVGAGI. The length of the CDR3 is 13 residues. Here the CDR3 DNA reads TGTGCCAGCTCTCGGAAGGGGTATGATGGCTACACCTTC. Residues: CASSRKGYDGYTF.

V and J are TRBV27 and TRBJ1-3, with TRBD1 matching 7 bases. The V gene end was trimmed by 5 bases and the J gene end by 0 bases; junction bases not matched to a gene: 7. In germline, CDR1 is MNHEY, CDR2 SMNVEV (reference sequence). The CDR3 has 16 residues. Here the CDR3 DNA reads TGTGCCAGCAGTGAGAGACAGGGCCTCTCTGGAAACACCATATATTTT. Translated: CASSERQGLSGNTIYF.

The genes are TRBV4-1 and TRBJ1-2, with D perhaps TRBD1 (5 bases). V lost 4 bases, J lost 1 base, and 13 bases lay in between. Germline values: CDR1 MGHRA, CDR2 YSYEKL. The CDR3 extends over 15 amino acids. CDR3 DNA sequence: TGCGCCAGCAGCCCCGGGAGGACACTTAACTATGGCTACACCTTC. Translated: CASSPGRTLNYGYTF.

The chain joins TRBV5-4 to TRBJ2-5, with 12 bases identical to TRBD2. Germline loops: CDR1 SGHNT, CDR2 YYREEE (reference sequence). The CDR3 sequence is 15 residues long. The V segment lost 4 bases and the J segment 1 base; nucleotides outside the gene matches: 2. This CDR3 is CASSRTSGTQETQYF. In DNA form, the CDR3 reads TGTGCCAGCAGCCGGACTAGCGGGACCCAAGAGACCCAGTACTTC. Combining the CDR3 with reference TRBV5-4 and TRBJ2-5 gives the whole variable domain ETGVTQSPTHLIKTRGQQVTLRCSSQSGHNTVSWYQQALGQGPQFIFQYYREEENGRGNFPPRFSGLQFPNYSSELNVNALELDDSALYLCASSRTSGTQETQYFGPGTRLLVL.

The chain links TRBV4-1 to TRBJ2-7; unclear D gene. Trimming cost V 6 bases and J 2 bases, with 8 bases left between them. This CDR3 region has 12 residues. Per the germline V gene, CDR1 is MGHRA and CDR2 is YSYEKL. CDR3 DNA sequence: TGCGCCAGCAGTCGAGACACCTACGAGCAGTACTTC. It is translated as CASSRDTYEQYF.

The chain carries TRBV6-6 and TRBJ2-5; TRBD1 matches 11 bases. From germline, CDR1 is MNHNY and CDR2 SVGAGI (reference sequence). The CDR3 is 15 amino acids. J was trimmed by 5 bases and V by 5 bases; bases with no gene match: 7. The CDR3 DNA follows: TGTGCCAGCAGTAGCCGGGACAGGGGGTCGGAGACCCAGTACTTC. This codes for CASSSRDRGSETQYF.

The chain uses TRBV11-2 and TRBJ2-7; D might be TRBD1 (6 bases). The germline V gene has CDR1 SGHAT and CDR2 FQNNGV. Trimming cost V 5 bases and J 3 bases, with 23 bases left between them. The CDR3 length is 17 residues. CDR3 loop: CASSSLVGTRNLYEQYF. The CDR3 DNA reads TGTGCCAGCAGCAGCTTGGTCGGGACAAGGAACCTCTACGAGCAGTACTTC.

V is TRBV4-1 and J is TRBJ1-2; D is unresolved. V was clipped by 1 base and J by 3 bases, with 15 bases between them. Germline CDR1 reads MGHRA; CDR2 reads YSYEKL. The CDR3 loop spans 16 amino acids. This chain's CDR3 is CASSQGVGFIDYGYTF. As DNA, the CDR3 is TGCGCCAGCAGCCAAGGGGTGGGGTTTATAGACTATGGCTACACCTTC.

The chain is built from TRBV5-1 and TRBJ1-2; tentatively, D is TRBD1 (5 bases). Germline V gene sequence: CDR1 SGHRS, CDR2 YFSETQ. V gave up 0 bases and J gave up 2 bases, with 5 bases separating them. CDR3 length: 13 residues. The CDR3 here is CASSLGGNYGYTF. The CDR3 coding sequence is TGCGCCAGCAGCTTGGGGGGGAACTATGGCTACACCTTC.

The gene calls are TRBV7-9 and TRBJ1-2; D is undetermined. This CDR3 region has 12 residues. Deletions cut 7 bases from V and 3 bases from J, with 9 bases between. From germline, CDR1 is SEHNR and CDR2 FQNEAQ (reference sequence). CDR3 loop: CASNPQDYGYTF. For the CDR3, the DNA is TGTGCCAGCAACCCCCAGGACTATGGCTACACCTTC.

The rearrangement links TRBV5-8 to TRBJ2-1; D might be TRBD2 (5 bases). Deletions cut 6 bases from V and 1 base from J, with 11 bases between. The CDR3 extends over 14 amino acids. Germline V CDR1 and CDR2: SGHTS, YDEGEE. As DNA, the CDR3 is TGTGCCAGCACCCGGGGAACGTCCTACAATGAGCAGTTCTTC. Translating it yields CASTRGTSYNEQFF.